The sequence of this TCR beta chain was determined in a study of T cell changes during pregnancy in multiple sclerosis. Repertoires were generated with immunoSEQ multiplex PCR, while TCRdb's copy carries only in-frame clones and drops some. The repertoire holds approximately 48,000 clones, approximately 94% seen once, with 0.55% to 0.75% in the top ten. Trimming removed 7 bases from V and 4 bases from J; junction bases left unmatched: 10. Per germline, CDR1 MNHEY and CDR2 SVGAGI. CDR3 length equals 15 residues. This clone is a singleton in its sample. This TCR was sampled from a female donor with multiple sclerosis, enrolled in a pregnancy study. This chain connects TRBV6-5 to TRBJ1-1, with 9 nucleotides matching TRBD1. Sequenced material: CD4+ T cells from peripheral blood mononuclear cells, taken in the second trimester of pregnancy. The CDR3 loop reads CASTIMDRGATEAFF. The CDR3 DNA sequence: TGTGCCAGCACTATCATGGACAGGGGTGCCACTGAAGCTTTCTTT.